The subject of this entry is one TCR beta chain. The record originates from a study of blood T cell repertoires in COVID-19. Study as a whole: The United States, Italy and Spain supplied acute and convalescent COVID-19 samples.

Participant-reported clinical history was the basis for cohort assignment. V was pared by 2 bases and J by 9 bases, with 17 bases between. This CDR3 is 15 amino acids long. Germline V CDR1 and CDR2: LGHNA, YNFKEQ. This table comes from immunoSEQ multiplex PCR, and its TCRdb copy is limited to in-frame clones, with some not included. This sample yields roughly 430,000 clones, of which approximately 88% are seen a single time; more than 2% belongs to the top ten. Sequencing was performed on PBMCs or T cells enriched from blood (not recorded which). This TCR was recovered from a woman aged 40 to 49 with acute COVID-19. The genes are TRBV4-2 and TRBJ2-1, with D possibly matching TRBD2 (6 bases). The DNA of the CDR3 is TGTGCCAGCAGCCAAAACCCCGGGAGAGCGGTTGAGCAGTTCTTC. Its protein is CASSQNPGRAVEQFF.